This T cell receptor beta chain stems from a study of patients and donors after allogeneic stem cell transplantation. Germline values: CDR1 GTSNPN, CDR2 SVGIG (reference sequence). V was trimmed by 5 bases and J by 4 bases, leaving 5 bases between them. The CDR3 runs 10 residues. TCRdb processed the RT-PCR reads anew with MiXCR; each CDR3 protein has one entry. The table lists approximately 170,000 distinct CDR3 sequences, 24% of them singletons. This TCR was recovered from a human donor who was either an allogeneic HSCT recipient or a stem cell or donor lymphocyte infusion donor (not recorded which). It is not recorded whose cells these are; they may come from a transplant donor. Sequencing was carried out using blood, either unsorted or a sorted T cell fraction (not recorded which). The rearrangement links TRBV30 to TRBJ1-1; D not resolved. CDR3 in DNA: TGTGCCTGGGGACGCACTGAAGCTTTCTTT. It encodes CAWGRTEAFF.